These 21 T cell receptor beta chains share one sample of origin, sequenced in a study of shared clonotypes between healthy human individuals. The method was immunoSEQ multiplex PCR; TCRdb's version includes in-frame clones alone and lacks a portion of them. The sample has some 2,500,000 clones; 80% to 95% are singletons. The sequencing sample was made of naive CD4+ T cells from PBMCs. The subset: CD45RA+ positively selected. The receptors shown here come from a man in his late teens or twenties in good health. Some clones in this sample may be carry-over from other donors' samples.

Regarding this clone: Other DNA sequences in the sample encode the same CDR3. The chain is built from TRBV11-2 and TRBJ2-7; 13 bases fit TRBD2. CDR1 and CDR2 (germline): SGHAT, FQNNGV. The J segment lost 1 base and the V segment lost 5 bases, leaving 2 bases of the junction unmatched. This CDR3 is 15 amino acids long. The CDR3 protein is CASSRLAGGSYEQYF. CDR3 nucleotide sequence: TGTGCCAGCAGCAGACTAGCGGGAGGTTCCTACGAGCAGTACTTC.

On this clone itself: The sample carries other DNA sequences with the same CDR3. The chain uses TRBV5-1 and TRBJ1-1; no definite D call. This CDR3 comprises 13 residues. Trimming shortened V by 3 bases and J by 0 bases, and 6 bases separated the two germline ends. Germline assignment: CDR1 SGHRS and CDR2 YFSETQ. CDR3: CASSWGLNTEAFF. DNA of the CDR3: TGCGCCAGCAGCTGGGGATTGAACACTGAAGCTTTCTTT.

The rearrangement joins TRBV28 to TRBJ1-2; weak D call: TRBD1 (5 bases). V lost 11 bases, J lost 8 bases, and 21 bases lay in between. Per germline, CDR1 MDHEN and CDR2 SYDVKM. This CDR3 is 13 amino acids long. CDR3 amino acids: CAGSGGRVKGYTF. The CDR3 bases are TGTGCCGGGTCGGGGGGACGAGTAAAAGGCTACACCTTC.

The chain has TRBV30 and TRBJ2-7; TRBD2 agrees at 8 bases. The CDR3 loop spans 15 amino acids. Germline V gene lookup returns CDR1 GTSNPN and CDR2 SVGIG (reference sequence). Trimming cost V 4 bases and J 1 base; bases outside gene matches: 9. In DNA form, the CDR3 reads TGTGCCTGGAACCGCGGACTAGCTCCTTCCTACGAGCAGTACTTC. As protein: CAWNRGLAPSYEQYF.

The chain couples TRBV2 to TRBJ2-1; weak D call: TRBD1 (5 bases). Trimming shortened V by 3 bases and J by 8 bases, and 14 bases separated the two germline ends. CDR1 and CDR2 from the germline V gene are SNHLY and FYNNEI. The CDR3 is made up of 14 amino acids. The CDR3 DNA reads as TGTGCCAGCAGTGATGAGGCAGGGTTGGATGAGCAGTTCTTC. Protein sequence: CASSDEAGLDEQFF. The whole variable domain, remainder taken from reference TRBV2 and TRBJ2-1, is EPEVTQTPSHQVTQMGQEVILRCVPISNHLYFYWYRQILGQKVEFLVSFYNNEISEKSEIFDDQFSVERPDGSNFTLKIRSTKLEDSAMYFCASSDEAGLDEQFFGPGTRLTVL.

The chain recombines TRBV5-1 with TRBJ1-1, with D possibly being TRBD1 (5 bases). V was cut by 6 bases and J by 4 bases, with 16 bases left in between. Germline CDR1 SGHRS, CDR2 YFSETQ. This CDR3 comprises 14 residues. The CDR3 coding sequence is TGCGCCAGCACTGGGAGAGCCGGGGGCACTGAAGCTTTCTTT. Translation gives CASTGRAGGTEAFF.

The chain carries TRBV30 and TRBJ1-4; D call uncertain. Trimming stripped 0 bases from V and 3 bases from J, with 8 bases between. This CDR3 contains 14 residues. Per the germline V gene, CDR1 is GTSNPN and CDR2 is SVGIG (reference sequence). CDR3 in DNA: TGTGCCTGGAGTGTACGGAAAGCTAATGAAAAACTGTTTTTT. This translates into CAWSVRKANEKLFF.

V and J are TRBV7-3 and TRBJ2-1, with D perhaps matching TRBD1 (5 bases). The length of the CDR3 is 14 residues. Germline V gene sequence: CDR1 SGHTA, CDR2 FQGTGA. Deletions cut 5 bases from V and 5 bases from J, with 13 bases between. The CDR3 region has the DNA TGTGCCAGCAGCCGACGAGGCAGGGACAATGAGCAGTTCTTC. The encoded protein is CASSRRGRDNEQFF.

The chain carries TRBV7-2 and TRBJ1-2; D not resolved. The V gene's germline CDR1 is SGHTA and CDR2 FQGNSA. Trimming pared 0 bases from V and 8 bases from J, leaving 13 bases between. This CDR3 is built from 14 residues. The CDR3 is CASSLAIGRTGYTF. The CDR3 nucleotides read TGTGCCAGCAGCTTAGCAATAGGGAGGACCGGCTACACCTTC.

V gene TRBV28 combines with J gene TRBJ2-3, with D unclear. This CDR3 has 16 residues. Germline CDR1 MDHEN, CDR2 SYDVKM. V was pared by 1 base and J by 0 bases, with 11 bases between. CDR3 DNA: TGTGCCAGCAGTTTATCCGGGTCGGCTAGCACAGATACGCAGTATTTT. Translating gives CASSLSGSASTDTQYF. Drawing the rest from reference TRBV28 and TRBJ2-3, the complete variable domain is DVKVTQSSRYLVKRTGEKVFLECVQDMDHENMFWYRQDPGLGLRLIYFSYDVKMKEKGDIPEGYSVSREKKERFSLILESASTNQTSMYLCASSLSGSASTDTQYFGPGTRLTVL.

V usage is TRBV5-1 and J usage is TRBJ2-7, with D maybe TRBD2 (5 bases). This CDR3 contains 15 residues. Trimming pared 4 bases from V and 2 bases from J, leaving 16 bases between. CDR1 and CDR2 (germline): SGHRS, YFSETQ. The CDR3 spells CASSRGEAVAYEQYF. CDR3 bases: TGCGCCAGCAGCCGGGGAGAGGCCGTGGCCTACGAGCAGTACTTC.

This clone was detected once. The chain employs TRBV14 and TRBJ2-1, with 9 bases lining up with TRBD2. V gave up 2 bases and J gave up 4 bases; unmatched junction bases: 12. CDR3 length: 18 amino acids. The V gene's germline CDR1 is SGHDN and CDR2 FVKESK. CDR3 DNA: TGTGCCAGCAGCCAATTCTCTTCAGGACTAGCGAGTTACAATGAGCAGTTCTTC. Translated: CASSQFSSGLASYNEQFF.

The chain uses TRBV19 and TRBJ1-2; 7 nucleotides agree with TRBD1. J was trimmed by 4 bases and V by 4 bases; bases with no gene match: 3. Germline assignment: CDR1 LNHDA and CDR2 SQIVND (reference sequence). The CDR3 extends over 13 amino acids. CDR3 in DNA: TGTGCCAGTAGTAAAGGGGGCAGCTATGGCTACACCTTC. This codes for CASSKGGSYGYTF.

The chain links TRBV6-5 to TRBJ1-2; TRBD1 might be the D (6 bases). The ends were cut back, 6 bases at V and 4 bases at J, with 9 bases in the middle. The germline V gene encodes CDR1 MNHEY and CDR2 SVGAGI. This CDR3 is 12 amino acids long. CDR3 loop: CASRTGLYGYTF. CDR3 in DNA: TGTGCCAGCAGGACAGGACTCTATGGCTACACCTTC.

The CDR3 reads CSVVTQTQETQYF. CDR3 coding DNA: TGCAGCGTTGTGACCCAGACCCAAGAGACCCAGTACTTC. This chain connects TRBV29-1 to TRBJ2-5; D unclear. Germline CDR1 is SQVTM and CDR2 is ANQGSEA. The CDR3 covers 13 residues. Trimming stripped 4 bases from V and 1 base from J, with 10 bases between. Full variable domain (rest looked up from reference TRBV29-1 and TRBJ2-5): SAVISQKPSRDICQRGTSLTIQCQVDSQVTMMFWYRQQPGQSLTLIATANQGSEATYESGFVIDKFPISRPNLTFSTLTVSNMSPEDSSIYLCSVVTQTQETQYFGPGTRLLVL.

The gene calls are TRBV19 and TRBJ1-4; D remains ambiguous. Trimming removed 6 bases at V and 7 bases at J, with 15 bases between. This CDR3 contains 14 residues. In germline, CDR1 is LNHDA, CDR2 SQIVND (reference sequence). In DNA, the CDR3 is TGTGCCAGTAGAAACAGAGGACTGACTGAAAAACTGTTTTTT. Protein sequence: CASRNRGLTEKLFF.

V usage is TRBV7-9 and J usage is TRBJ2-5; D may match TRBD1 or TRBD2 (5 bases each). V lost 4 bases, J lost 4 bases, and 22 bases lay in between. The CDR3 sequence is 17 residues long. Germline V CDR1 and CDR2: SEHNR, FQNEAQ (reference sequence). The CDR3 sequence: CASSSRGRGPGRETQYF. The CDR3 DNA sequence: TGTGCCAGCAGCTCCCGGGGCCGGGGACCCGGTCGAGAGACCCAGTACTTC.

This rearrangement joins TRBV27 to TRBJ2-4, with 8 bases identical to TRBD2. With V trimmed by 5 bases and J by 0 bases, 12 bases remained unmatched. The CDR3 loop spans 18 amino acids. CDR1 and CDR2 (germline): MNHEY, SMNVEV (reference sequence). CDR3 sequence (DNA): TGTGCCAGCAGTCCAACCCCTAGACTAGCGATAGCCAAAAACATTCAGTACTTC. It translates to CASSPTPRLAIAKNIQYF.

Notes on this clone: This same CDR3 is encoded by further DNA sequences in the sample. V usage is TRBV28 and J usage is TRBJ2-3, with D maybe TRBD1 (5 bases). V was shortened by 6 bases and J by 1 base, with 8 bases between the two germline ends. The CDR3 loop spans 13 amino acids. CDR1 is MDHEN and CDR2 is SYDVKM in the germline V gene. For the CDR3, the DNA is TGTGCCAGCAGCTTAGGGGGCACAGATACGCAGTATTTT. It yields the protein CASSLGGTDTQYF.

The chain employs TRBV7-8 and TRBJ2-7; 10 bases line up with TRBD1. The CDR3 consists of 16 residues. CDR1 SGHVS and CDR2 FQNEAQ come from the germline V gene. Losses at the gene ends were 8 bases for V and 3 bases for J; bases not matched to a gene: 13. CDR3 sequence reads: CASGQGGRDKHYEQYF. CDR3 in DNA: TGTGCCAGCGGACAGGGGGGGCGAGACAAACACTACGAGCAGTACTTC.

The chain uses TRBV6-4 and TRBJ2-7; TRBD2 aligns across 11 bases. Trimming took 2 bases from V and 7 from J; bases not matched to a gene: 16. Per germline, CDR1 MRHNA and CDR2 SNTAGT. The CDR3 covers 18 residues. The CDR3 DNA is TGTGCCAGCAGTGACGCCAGACTAGCGGGACCGTTGAGTTCAGAGCAGTACTTC. It yields the protein CASSDARLAGPLSSEQYF.